This record looks at one TCR beta chain sequence and its context. The entry originates in a study of cytomegalovirus exposure and HLA in healthy donors. Unmatched junction bases numbered 17, after V lost 5 bases and J lost 7 bases. Germline lookup yields CDR1 LNHNV and CDR2 YYDKDF (reference sequence). The CDR3 runs 16 residues. PCR primers comprised 60 Vbeta and 13 Jbeta primers. Using immunoSEQ multiplex PCR, the repertoire was profiled, and TCRdb retains in-frame clones only, with some absent. The repertoire includes 140,000 to 150,000 clones, around three quarters of them detected once, and about 2.5% sits in the top ten.

The clonotype was recovered from a woman aged 18-30 years in good health and CMV-seropositive. Sequencing was done on a sample of PBMCs. V gene TRBV15 combines with J gene TRBJ2-7, with 7 bases aligning to TRBD1. CDR3 nucleotides: TGTGCCACCAGCTTTGACAGAGTCTTAAGGGGGCGAGAGCAGTACTTC. Translated, it gives CATSFDRVLRGREQYF.